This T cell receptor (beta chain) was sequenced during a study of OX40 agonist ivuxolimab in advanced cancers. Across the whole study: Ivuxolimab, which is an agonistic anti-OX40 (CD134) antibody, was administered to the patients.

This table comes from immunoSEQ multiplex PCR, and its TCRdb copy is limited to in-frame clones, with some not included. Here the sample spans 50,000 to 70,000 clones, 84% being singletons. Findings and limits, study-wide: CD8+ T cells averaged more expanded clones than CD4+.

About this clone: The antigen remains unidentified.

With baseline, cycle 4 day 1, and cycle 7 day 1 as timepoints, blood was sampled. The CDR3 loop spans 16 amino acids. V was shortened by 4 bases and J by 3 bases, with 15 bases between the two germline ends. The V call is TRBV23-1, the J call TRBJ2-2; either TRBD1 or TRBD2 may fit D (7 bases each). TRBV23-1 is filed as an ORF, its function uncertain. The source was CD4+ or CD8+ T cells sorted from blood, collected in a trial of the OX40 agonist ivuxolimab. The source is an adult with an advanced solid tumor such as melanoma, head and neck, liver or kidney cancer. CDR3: CASSPQGEGDTGELFF. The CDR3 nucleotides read TGCGCCAGCAGTCCTCAGGGGGAGGGGGACACCGGGGAGCTGTTTTTT.